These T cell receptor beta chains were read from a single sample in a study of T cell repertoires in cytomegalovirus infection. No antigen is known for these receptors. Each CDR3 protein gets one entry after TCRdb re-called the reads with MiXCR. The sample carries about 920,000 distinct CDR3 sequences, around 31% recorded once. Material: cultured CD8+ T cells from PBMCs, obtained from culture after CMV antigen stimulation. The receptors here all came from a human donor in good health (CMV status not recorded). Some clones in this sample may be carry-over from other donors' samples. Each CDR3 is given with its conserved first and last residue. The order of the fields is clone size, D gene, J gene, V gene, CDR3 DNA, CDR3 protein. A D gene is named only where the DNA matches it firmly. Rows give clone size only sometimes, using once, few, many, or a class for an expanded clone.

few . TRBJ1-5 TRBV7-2 TGTGCCAGCAGCTTAACCACGGGTCGAAATCAGCCCCAGCATTTT CASSLTTGRNQPQHF
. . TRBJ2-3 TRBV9 TGTGCCAGCAGCGTAGGGTCAGCCTTTAGCACAGATACGCAGTATTTT CASSVGSAFSTDTQYF
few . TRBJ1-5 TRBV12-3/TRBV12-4 TGTGCCAGCAGTGTCGACAGATTTTATCAGCCCCAGCATTTT CASSVDRFYQPQHF
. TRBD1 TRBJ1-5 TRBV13 TGTGCCAGCAGCCCGGGGACAGGGTCCTTACAGCATTTT CASSPGTGSLQHF
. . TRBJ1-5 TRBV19 TGTGCCAGTAGCCTTCCGGGACGGCTGGATCAGCCCCAGCATTTT CASSLPGRLDQPQHF
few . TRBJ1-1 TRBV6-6 TGTGCCAGCAGTTACGGGCCTCGGGCTTTCTTT CASSYGPRAFF
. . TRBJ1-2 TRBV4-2 TGTGCCAGCAGCCAGGGGACTGGGACATTCAGCTACACCTTC CASSQGTGTFSYTF
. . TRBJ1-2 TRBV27 TGTGCCAGCAGTTTATCCCCCTCAGCTAACTATGGCTACACCTTC CASSLSPSANYGYTF
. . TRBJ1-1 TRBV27 TGTGTCGCTGGGGAACACTTGAACACTGAAGCTTTCTTT CVAGEHLNTEAFF
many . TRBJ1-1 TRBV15 TGTGCCACCAGCAGAGACCTTTGGGCCGAGCTTAAGTCGGACACTGAAGCTTTCTTT CATSRDLWAELKSDTEAFF
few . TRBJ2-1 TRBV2 TGTGCCAGCAGTCCTCACCCTAACAATGAGCAGTTCTTC CASSPHPNNEQFF
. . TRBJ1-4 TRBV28 TGTGCCAGCAGGTCCGGGAACAGTAATGAAAAACTGTTTTTT CASRSGNSNEKLFF
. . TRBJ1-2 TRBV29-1 TGCAGCGTTGAAAGATCTCGGGGGACACGGCAATTC CSVERSRGTRQF
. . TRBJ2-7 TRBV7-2 TGTGCCAGCAGCTTAGATTGGGGACTTATGGCCCCCTACGAGCAGTACTTC CASSLDWGLMAPYEQYF
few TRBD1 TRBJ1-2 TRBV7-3 TGTGCCAGCAGCTTGACAGGGGGCGCTGGCTATGGCTACACCTTC CASSLTGGAGYGYTF
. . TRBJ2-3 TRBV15 TGTGTCACCAGCAGAGAAAAGTACAGCACAGATACGCAGTATTTT CVTSREKYSTDTQYF
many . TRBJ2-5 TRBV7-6 TGTGCCAGCAGCATAGCCGTGGGGGACAAAGGTTTGGAGACCCAGTACTTC CASSIAVGDKGLETQYF